One sample yielded the 23 T cell receptor beta chains listed below, sequenced in a study of T cells in pancreatic ductal adenocarcinoma. The selected patients with pancreatic ductal adenocarcinoma had surgery but no neoadjuvant therapy. The protocol was immunoSEQ multiplex PCR, while the TCRdb copy is restricted to in-frame clones and leaves out a portion. Here the sample spans some 10,000 clones, 89% being singletons. What was sequenced was PBMCs. These receptors all stem from a human donor with pancreatic ductal adenocarcinoma.

The V gene is TRBV5-1, the J gene TRBJ2-5; possibly TRBD2 for D (6 bases). The germline gives CDR1 SGHRS, CDR2 YFSETQ. CDR3 length equals 14 residues. Trimming took off 4 bases at V and 1 base at J, with 11 bases between the two ends. For the CDR3, the DNA is TGCGCCAGCAGCCCCTGGGACTTCCAAGAGACCCAGTACTTC. It translates to CASSPWDFQETQYF.

The V call is TRBV5-8, the J call TRBJ2-1; 14 nucleotides align to TRBD2. The germline V gene encodes CDR1 SGHTS and CDR2 YDEGEE. This CDR3 spans 19 amino acids. V gave up 0 bases and J gave up 3 bases; unmatched junction bases: 8. CDR3 region: CASSLGSGTSGSYYNEQFF. The CDR3 DNA sequence: TGTGCCAGCAGCTTGGGCTCCGGGACTAGCGGGAGTTACTACAATGAGCAGTTCTTC.

The V gene is TRBV11-3, the J gene TRBJ1-1, with D tentatively TRBD1 (6 bases). V was clipped by 5 bases and J by 3 bases, with 16 bases between them. Germline V CDR1 and CDR2: SGHNT, YENEEA. The CDR3 covers 15 residues. The CDR3 spells CASSIHRVTDTEAFF. CDR3 DNA: TGTGCCAGCAGCATTCACAGGGTAACAGACACTGAAGCTTTCTTT.

This clone appeared a single time. The gene calls are TRBV30 and TRBJ1-2, with D unresolved. There are 14 residues in the CDR3. Trimming shortened V by 5 bases and J by 2 bases, and 15 bases separated the two germline ends. Per germline, CDR1 GTSNPN and CDR2 SVGIG (reference sequence). CDR3 sequence: CAWAPGRRNYGYTF. CDR3 DNA: TGTGCCTGGGCCCCGGGTCGGAGGAACTATGGCTACACCTTC.

This chain connects TRBV5-4 to TRBJ2-3; the match to TRBD2 covers 7 bases. Trimming at V came to 4 bases and at J to 0 bases, leaving 11 bases not matched to a gene. CDR1 is SGHNT and CDR2 is YYREEE in the germline V gene (reference sequence). This CDR3 comprises 17 residues. The CDR3 sequence is CASSPPWGGASTDTQYF. CDR3 DNA: TGTGCCAGCAGCCCGCCATGGGGAGGGGCTAGCACAGATACGCAGTATTTT. Looking up the rest from reference TRBV5-4 and TRBJ2-3 gives the full variable domain: ETGVTQSPTHLIKTRGQQVTLRCSSQSGHNTVSWYQQALGQGPQFIFQYYREEENGRGNFPPRFSGLQFPNYSSELNVNALELDDSALYLCASSPPWGGASTDTQYFGPGTRLTVL.

The rearrangement joins TRBV5-4 to TRBJ2-7, with 11 nucleotides matching TRBD1. Germline assignment: CDR1 SGHNT and CDR2 YYREEE (reference sequence). This CDR3 contains 14 residues. V was clipped by 4 bases and J by 5 bases; unmatched bases: 5. In DNA form, the CDR3 reads TGTGCCAGCAGCGGGACAGGGGGATTCAACGAGCAGTACTTC. Protein sequence: CASSGTGGFNEQYF.

The chain combines TRBV7-9 with TRBJ1-3; 7 bases line up with TRBD1. From germline, CDR1 is SEHNR and CDR2 FQNEAQ (reference sequence). J was trimmed by 0 bases and V by 4 bases; bases with no gene match: 6. This CDR3 contains 16 residues. CDR3 sequence (DNA): TGTGCCAGCAGCTCTAGGGCAGGGGGCTCTGGAAACACCATATATTTT. As protein: CASSSRAGGSGNTIYF.

In this sample, this clone turned up once. The CDR3 DNA follows: TGTGCCAGCAGTGACCCCGGGGTAGGGGGTAACGAGCAGTACTTC. It yields the protein CASSDPGVGGNEQYF. The chain is built from TRBV6-6 and TRBJ2-7; D perhaps matches TRBD1 (6 bases). Per germline, CDR1 MNHNY and CDR2 SVGAGI (reference sequence). The CDR3 covers 15 residues. With 5 bases removed from V and 5 bases from J, the gap between germline ends came to 19 bases.

V is TRBV6-6 and J is TRBJ2-7; TRBD2 might be the D (7 bases). Germline loops: CDR1 MNHNY, CDR2 SVGAGI (reference sequence). Trimming shortened V by 5 bases and J by 4 bases, and 18 bases separated the two germline ends. This CDR3 is 15 amino acids long. CDR3 residues: CASSHGGGGRYEQYF. The CDR3 DNA sequence: TGTGCCAGCAGTCATGGGGGAGGGGGGCGGTACGAGCAGTACTTC.

The J gene is TRBJ2-1, the V gene TRBV7-2, with 7 bases matching TRBD1. Germline V gene sequence: CDR1 SGHTA, CDR2 FQGNSA. V was pared by 5 bases and J by 2 bases, with 6 bases of the junction left unmatched. This CDR3 has 15 amino acids. CDR3 coding DNA: TGTGCCAGCAGCCGACAGGGAATCGCCTACAATGAGCAGTTCTTC. Residues: CASSRQGIAYNEQFF. The whole variable domain, remainder taken from reference TRBV7-2 and TRBJ2-1, is GAGVSQSPSNKVTEKGKDVELRCDPISGHTALYWYRQSLGQGLEFLIYFQGNSAPDKSGLPSDRFSAERTGGSVSTLTIQRTQQEDSAVYLCASSRQGIAYNEQFFGPGTRLTVL.

The genes are TRBV27 and TRBJ2-3; 9 bases line up with TRBD1. CDR3 size: 15 residues. V gave up 5 bases and J gave up 4 bases; unmatched junction bases: 7. From germline, CDR1 is MNHEY and CDR2 SMNVEV (reference sequence). The CDR3: CASSPRTGVADTQYF. Here the CDR3 DNA reads TGTGCCAGCAGTCCCCGGACAGGGGTCGCAGATACGCAGTATTTT.

Remarks on this clone: Other DNA sequences in the sample encode the same CDR3. The gene calls are TRBV9 and TRBJ2-7, with 8 nucleotides matching TRBD2. In germline, CDR1 is SGDLS, CDR2 YYNGEE. Trimming at V came to 1 base and at J to 2 bases, leaving 5 bases not matched to a gene. The CDR3 runs to 15 residues. CDR3: CASSVNPAGAYEQYF. The DNA for the CDR3 is TGTGCCAGCAGCGTAAATCCAGCGGGAGCCTACGAGCAGTACTTC.

This clone came up once. The chain links TRBV7-2 to TRBJ2-2; D possibly corresponds to TRBD1 (6 bases). Germline lookup yields CDR1 SGHTA and CDR2 FQGNSA. CDR3 length equals 13 residues. Trimming stripped 7 bases from V and 4 bases from J, with 10 bases between. The CDR3 reads CASNYRVTGELFF. The CDR3 nucleotides read TGTGCCAGCAACTACAGGGTCACCGGGGAGCTGTTTTTT.

The genes are TRBV7-2 and TRBJ2-3; 11 bases align to TRBD2. This CDR3 is 17 amino acids long. CDR1 is SGHTA, CDR2 FQGNSA, per germline. V lost 2 bases to trimming and J lost 5 bases; unmatched junction nucleotides: 9. CDR3 bases: TGTGCCAGCAGCTTATGGTCTACTAGCGGGAGTGTAGATACGCAGTATTTT. Protein product: CASSLWSTSGSVDTQYF.

A note on this clone: At one boundary the junction diverges from the germline segment, which might be a read error. CDR3 sequence: CASSQPGLAGGLEHF. The CDR3 nucleotides read TGTGCCAGCAGTCAGCCGGGACTAGCGGGAGGCCTTGAACATTTT. The V gene is TRBV6-6, the J gene TRBJ2-3, with 15 nucleotides matching TRBD2. Germline V gives CDR1 MNHNY, CDR2 SVGAGI (reference sequence). CDR3 length: 15 amino acids.

The rearrangement joins TRBV9 to TRBJ2-1, with a weak D call TRBD1 (6 bases). Germline-derived CDR1 and CDR2 are SGDLS and YYNGEE. The V end lost 0 bases, the J end lost 6 bases, and 13 bases lay between the germline ends. The CDR3 is 15 residues long. CDR3 sequence reads: CASSVAQGRGNEQFF. In DNA, the CDR3 is TGTGCCAGCAGCGTAGCACAGGGAAGGGGCAATGAGCAGTTCTTC.

The rearrangement links TRBV5-4 to TRBJ1-5, with 7 bases aligning to TRBD1. The V gene end was trimmed by 4 bases and the J gene end by 0 bases; junction bases not matched to a gene: 10. This CDR3 is 17 amino acids long. Germline assignment: CDR1 SGHNT and CDR2 YYREEE (reference sequence). CDR3 coding DNA: TGTGCCAGCAGCCAAGATAGGACAGGTTATAGCAATCAGCCCCAGCATTTT. Translation gives CASSQDRTGYSNQPQHF.

The chain uses TRBV11-1 and TRBJ2-3, with 7 bases identical to TRBD1. The J segment lost 2 bases and the V segment lost 1 base, leaving 6 bases of the junction unmatched. The CDR3 length is 16 residues. Germline V gives CDR1 SGHAT, CDR2 FQDESV (reference sequence). The CDR3 DNA is TGTGCCAGCAGCTTAGGGACAGGCCATTTCACAGATACGCAGTATTTT. It specifies CASSLGTGHFTDTQYF.

This chain links TRBV28 with TRBJ1-1; the D gene is possibly TRBD1 (5 bases). Germline V gives CDR1 MDHEN, CDR2 SYDVKM. This CDR3 has 16 amino acids. Trimming removed 7 bases from V and 3 bases from J, with 21 bases in between. CDR3 sequence: CASTSWGGRGYTEAFF. The CDR3 nucleotides are TGTGCCAGCACCTCATGGGGGGGGAGGGGCTACACTGAAGCTTTCTTT. Based on the CDR3 plus reference TRBV28 and TRBJ1-1, the full variable domain is DVKVTQSSRYLVKRTGEKVFLECVQDMDHENMFWYRQDPGLGLRLIYFSYDVKMKEKGDIPEGYSVSREKKERFSLILESASTNQTSMYLCASTSWGGRGYTEAFFGQGTRLTVV.

The chain recombines TRBV7-3 with TRBJ1-6, with unresolved D. The CDR3 sequence is 14 residues long. V lost 3 bases and J 4 bases, leaving 7 bases between the germline ends. Germline loops: CDR1 SGHTA, CDR2 FQGTGA. Written as DNA, the CDR3 is TGTGCCAGCAGCTTGAGGGCTTATAATTCACCCCTCCACTTT. Translating gives CASSLRAYNSPLHF.

The chain has TRBV11-2 and TRBJ2-3, with TRBD2 identical over 8 bases. Germline CDR1 is SGHAT and CDR2 is FQNNGV. This CDR3 has 15 residues. J lost 4 bases, V lost 6 bases, and 9 bases had no gene match. This CDR3 reads CASSRRRGGSDTQYF. The CDR3 nucleotides read TGTGCCAGCAGTCGCCGCCGGGGGGGATCAGATACGCAGTATTTT.

The chain combines TRBV4-1 with TRBJ1-2; a possible D gene is TRBD1 (5 bases). The CDR3 has 14 residues. With 4 bases removed from V and 4 bases from J, the gap between germline ends came to 13 bases. CDR1 is MGHRA and CDR2 is YSYEKL in the germline V gene. The CDR3 DNA reads as TGCGCCAGCAGCCGGATTGGACAAGTCTATGGCTACACCTTC. This sequence encodes CASSRIGQVYGYTF.

V gene TRBV27 combines with J gene TRBJ1-4; no clear D gene. The CDR3 covers 16 residues. CDR1 MNHEY and CDR2 SMNVEV come from the germline V gene (reference sequence). Deletions cut 4 bases from V and 3 bases from J, with 15 bases between. The CDR3 bases are TGTGCCAGCAGTTCCACCCTTTGGCAACCTAATGAAAAACTGTTTTTT. This gives the protein CASSSTLWQPNEKLFF.